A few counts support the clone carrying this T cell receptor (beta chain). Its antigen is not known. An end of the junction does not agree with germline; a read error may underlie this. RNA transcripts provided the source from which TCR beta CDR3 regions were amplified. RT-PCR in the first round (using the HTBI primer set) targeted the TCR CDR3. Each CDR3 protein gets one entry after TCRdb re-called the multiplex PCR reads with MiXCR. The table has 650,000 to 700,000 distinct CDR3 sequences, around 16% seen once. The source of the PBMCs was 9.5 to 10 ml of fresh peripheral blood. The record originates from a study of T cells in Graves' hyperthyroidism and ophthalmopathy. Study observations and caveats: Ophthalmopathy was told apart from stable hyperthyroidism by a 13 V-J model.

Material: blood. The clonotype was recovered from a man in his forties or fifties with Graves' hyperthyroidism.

The CDR3 reads CVSSLSSGSWQPQHF. The CDR3 nucleotides are TGTGTCAGCAGTTTATCGTCAGGGTCATGGCAGCCCCAGCATTTT. V is TRBV27 and J is TRBJ1-5; TRBD1 might be the D (5 bases). CDR1 and CDR2 from the germline V gene are MNHEY and SMNVEV (reference sequence). The CDR3 extends over 15 amino acids.